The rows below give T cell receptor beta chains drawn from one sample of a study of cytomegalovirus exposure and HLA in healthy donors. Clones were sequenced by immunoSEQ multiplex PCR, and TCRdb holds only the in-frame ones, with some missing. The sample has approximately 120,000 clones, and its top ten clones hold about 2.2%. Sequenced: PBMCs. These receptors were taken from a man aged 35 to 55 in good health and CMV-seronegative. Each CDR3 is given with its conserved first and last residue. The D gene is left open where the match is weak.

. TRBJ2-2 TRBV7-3 CASSLTGRDGELFF TGTGCCAGCAGCCTGACAGGCCGGGACGGGGAGCTGTTTTTT
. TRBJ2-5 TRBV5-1 CASSSLDAETQYF TGCGCCAGCAGCTCACTAGATGCGGAGACCCAGTACTTC
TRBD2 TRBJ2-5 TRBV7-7 CASSSLTSASGQETQYF TGTGCTAGCAGCAGCTTAACGTCGGCTAGCGGACAAGAGACCCAGTACTTC
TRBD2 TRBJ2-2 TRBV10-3 CAISESFGTSGSMYTGELFF TGTGCCATCAGTGAGTCGTTCGGGACTAGCGGGAGTATGTACACCGGGGAGCTGTTTTTT
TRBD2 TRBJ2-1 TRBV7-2 CASSPLTSGRGAEQFF TGTGCCAGCAGCCCCTTGACTAGCGGGAGGGGGGCTGAGCAGTTCTTC
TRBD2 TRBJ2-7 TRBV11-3 CASSTGAGTNSYEQYF TGTGCCAGCAGCACCGGGGCCGGGACTAATTCCTACGAGCAGTACTTC
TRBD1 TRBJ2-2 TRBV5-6 CASSLVGQGLTGELFF TGTGCCAGCAGCTTGGTTGGACAGGGGTTAACCGGGGAGCTGTTTTTT
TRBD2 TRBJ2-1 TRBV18 CASSPPSGGSYNEQFF TGTGCCAGCTCACCACCTAGCGGGGGATCCTACAATGAGCAGTTCTTC
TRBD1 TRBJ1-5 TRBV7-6 CASSLNGQGTTGQPQHF TGTGCCAGCAGCTTAAATGGACAGGGGACTACTGGGCAGCCCCAGCATTTT
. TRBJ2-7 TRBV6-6 CASSYSEGSYEQYF TGTGCCAGCAGTTACTCTGAGGGTTCCTACGAGCAGTACTTC
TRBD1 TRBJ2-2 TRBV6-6 CAGSGTGNTGELFF TGTGCCGGCTCCGGGACAGGGAACACCGGGGAGCTGTTTTTT
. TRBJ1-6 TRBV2 CASTGAGRGSYNSPLHF TGTGCCAGCACTGGGGCTGGCAGAGGCTCCTATAATTCACCCCTCCACTTT
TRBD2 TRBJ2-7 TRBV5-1 CASSLLAGQNEQYF TGCGCCAGCAGCTTGCTAGCGGGACAGAATGAGCAGTACTTC
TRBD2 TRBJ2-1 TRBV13 CASSLSEGLAAPNEQFF TGTGCCAGCAGCTTATCCGAGGGACTAGCGGCCCCCAATGAGCAGTTCTTC
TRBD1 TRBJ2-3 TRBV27 CASGRWTGGKNTQYF TGTGCCAGCGGTCGTTGGACAGGGGGTAAAAATACGCAGTATTTT
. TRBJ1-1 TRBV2 CASSVTGGTEAFF TGTGCCAGCAGTGTCACCGGGGGCACTGAAGCTTTCTTT
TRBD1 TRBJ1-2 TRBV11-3 CASSFSKTGGSYYGYTF TGTGCCAGCAGCTTCAGCAAAACAGGGGGAAGCTACTATGGCTACACCTTC
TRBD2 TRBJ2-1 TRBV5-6 CASSLVLAGAQEQFF TGTGCCAGCAGCTTGGTTCTAGCGGGAGCTCAGGAGCAGTTCTTC
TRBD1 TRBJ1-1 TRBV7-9 CASSRQGGNTEAFF TGTGCCAGCAGCCGCCAGGGGGGGAACACTGAAGCTTTCTTT
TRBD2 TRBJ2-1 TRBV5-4 CASRLAGGPPYEQFF TGTGCCAGCAGATTAGCGGGAGGCCCTCCGTATGAGCAGTTCTTC
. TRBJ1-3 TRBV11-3 CASSHTEVYGNTIYF TGTGCCAGCAGCCACACCGAGGTATACGGAAACACCATATATTTT
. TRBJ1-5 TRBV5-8 CASSLTDQPQHF TGTGCCAGCAGCTTGACTGATCAGCCCCAGCATTTT